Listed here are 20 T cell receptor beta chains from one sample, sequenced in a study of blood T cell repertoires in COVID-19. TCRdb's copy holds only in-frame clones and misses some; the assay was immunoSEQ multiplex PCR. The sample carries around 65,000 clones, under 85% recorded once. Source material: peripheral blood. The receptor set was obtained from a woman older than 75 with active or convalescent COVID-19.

The CDR3 DNA is TGTGCCAGCAGCCCGCGAGCTAGCGGGGAGGCAGATACGCAGTATTTT. This translates into CASSPRASGEADTQYF. V usage is TRBV5-4 and J usage is TRBJ2-3; TRBD2 matches at 9 bases. Per the germline V gene, CDR1 is SGHNT and CDR2 is YYREEE (reference sequence). Trimming cost V 4 bases and J 4 bases; bases outside gene matches: 10. The CDR3 sequence is 16 residues long.

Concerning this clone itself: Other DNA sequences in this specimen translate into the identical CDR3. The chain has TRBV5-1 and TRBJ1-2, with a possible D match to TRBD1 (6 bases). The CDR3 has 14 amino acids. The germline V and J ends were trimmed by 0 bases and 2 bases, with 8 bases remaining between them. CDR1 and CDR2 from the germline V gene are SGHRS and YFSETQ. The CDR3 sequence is CASSLDRANYGYTF. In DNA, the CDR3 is TGCGCCAGCAGCTTGGACAGGGCGAACTATGGCTACACCTTC.

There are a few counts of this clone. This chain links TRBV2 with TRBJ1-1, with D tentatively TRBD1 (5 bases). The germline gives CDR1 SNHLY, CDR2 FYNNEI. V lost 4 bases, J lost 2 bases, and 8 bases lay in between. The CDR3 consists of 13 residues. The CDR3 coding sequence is TGTGCCAGCAGTGGACAGTTTAACACTGAAGCTTTCTTT. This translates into CASSGQFNTEAFF.

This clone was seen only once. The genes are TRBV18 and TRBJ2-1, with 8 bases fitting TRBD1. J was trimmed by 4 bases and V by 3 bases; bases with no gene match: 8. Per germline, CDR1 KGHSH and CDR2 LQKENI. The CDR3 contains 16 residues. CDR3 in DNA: TGTGCCAGCTCACCGAGACAGGGGATAGGGTACAATGAGCAGTTCTTC. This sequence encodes CASSPRQGIGYNEQFF.

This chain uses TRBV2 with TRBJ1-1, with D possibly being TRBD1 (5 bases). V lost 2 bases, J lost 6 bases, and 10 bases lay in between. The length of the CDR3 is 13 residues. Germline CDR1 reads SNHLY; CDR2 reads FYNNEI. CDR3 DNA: TGTGCCAGCAGTGAATACCGGGGGGCTGAAGCTTTCTTT. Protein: CASSEYRGAEAFF.

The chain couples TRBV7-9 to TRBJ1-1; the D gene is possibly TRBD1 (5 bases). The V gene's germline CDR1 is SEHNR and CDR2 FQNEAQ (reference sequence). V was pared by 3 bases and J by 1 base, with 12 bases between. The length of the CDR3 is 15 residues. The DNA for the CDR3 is TGTGCCAGCAGCTTGGGGGGTTCCGCGAACACTGAAGCTTTCTTT. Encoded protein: CASSLGGSANTEAFF.

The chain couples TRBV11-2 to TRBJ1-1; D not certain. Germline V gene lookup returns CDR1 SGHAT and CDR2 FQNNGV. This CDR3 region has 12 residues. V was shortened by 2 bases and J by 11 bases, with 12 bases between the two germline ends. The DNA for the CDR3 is TGTGCCAGCAGCTTATTCGAGGGTAAGGCTTTCTTT. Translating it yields CASSLFEGKAFF. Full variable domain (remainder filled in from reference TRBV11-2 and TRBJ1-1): EAGVAQSPRYKIIEKRQSVAFWCNPISGHATLYWYQQILGQGPKLLIQFQNNGVVDDSQLPKDRFSAERLKGVDSTLKIQPAKLEDSAVYLCASSLFEGKAFFGQGTRLTVV.

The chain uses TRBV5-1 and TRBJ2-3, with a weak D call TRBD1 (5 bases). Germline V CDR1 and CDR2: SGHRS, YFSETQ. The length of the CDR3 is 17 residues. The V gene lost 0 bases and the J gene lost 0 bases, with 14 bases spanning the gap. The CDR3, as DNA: TGCGCCAGCAGCTTGGGGACGGACACTTCTAGCACAGATACGCAGTATTTT. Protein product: CASSLGTDTSSTDTQYF. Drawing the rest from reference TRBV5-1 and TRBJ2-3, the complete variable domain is KAGVTQTPRYLIKTRGQQVTLSCSPISGHRSVSWYQQTPGQGLQFLFEYFSETQRNKGNFPGRFSGRQFSNSRSEMNVSTLELGDSALYLCASSLGTDTSSTDTQYFGPGTRLTVL.

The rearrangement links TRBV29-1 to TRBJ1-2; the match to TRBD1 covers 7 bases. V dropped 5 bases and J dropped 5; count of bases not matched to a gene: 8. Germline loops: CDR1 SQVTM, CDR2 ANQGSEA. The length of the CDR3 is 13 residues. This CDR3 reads CSVRQGGEYGYTF. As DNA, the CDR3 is TGCAGCGTTAGACAGGGAGGTGAATATGGCTACACCTTC.

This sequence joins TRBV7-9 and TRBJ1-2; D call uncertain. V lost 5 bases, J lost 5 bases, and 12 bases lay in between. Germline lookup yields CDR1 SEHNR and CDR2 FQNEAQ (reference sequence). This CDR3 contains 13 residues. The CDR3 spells CASSPSEVYGYTF. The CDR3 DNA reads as TGTGCCAGCAGCCCCAGCGAGGTATATGGCTACACCTTC.

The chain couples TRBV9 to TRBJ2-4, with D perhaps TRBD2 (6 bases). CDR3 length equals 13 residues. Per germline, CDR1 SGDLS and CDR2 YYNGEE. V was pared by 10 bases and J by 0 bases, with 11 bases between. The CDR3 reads CAGTPIAKNIQYF. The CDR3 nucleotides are TGTGCCGGGACTCCAATAGCCAAAAACATTCAGTACTTC.

The CDR3 DNA sequence: TGCGCCAGCAGCCGCGGGTCGGGGACAGGTATCAACGAGCAGTACTTC. It yields the protein CASSRGSGTGINEQYF. This chain uses TRBV4-1 with TRBJ2-7, with TRBD1 identical over 8 bases. CDR1 is MGHRA and CDR2 is YSYEKL in the germline V gene. There are 16 residues in the CDR3. The junction had 13 bases not matched to a gene; V was cut back by 4 bases and J by 5 bases.

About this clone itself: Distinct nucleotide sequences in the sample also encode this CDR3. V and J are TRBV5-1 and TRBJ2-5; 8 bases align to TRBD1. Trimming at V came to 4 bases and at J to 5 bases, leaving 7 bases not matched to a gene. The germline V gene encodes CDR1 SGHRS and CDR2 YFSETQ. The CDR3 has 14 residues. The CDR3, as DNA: TGCGCCAGCAGCCTCTTGACAGGGGATGAGACCCAGTACTTC. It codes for CASSLLTGDETQYF.

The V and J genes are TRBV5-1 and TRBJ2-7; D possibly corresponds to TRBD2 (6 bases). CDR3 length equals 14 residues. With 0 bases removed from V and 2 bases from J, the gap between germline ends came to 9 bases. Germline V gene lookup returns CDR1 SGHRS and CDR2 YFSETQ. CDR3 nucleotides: TGCGCCAGCAGCTTGGGGACGGGGGCCTACGAGCAGTACTTC. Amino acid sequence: CASSLGTGAYEQYF.

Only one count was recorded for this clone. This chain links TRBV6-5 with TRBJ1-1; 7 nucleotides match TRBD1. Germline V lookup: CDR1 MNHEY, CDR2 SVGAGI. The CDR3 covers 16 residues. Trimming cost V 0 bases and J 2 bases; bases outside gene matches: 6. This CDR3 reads CASSYSTGTENTEAFF. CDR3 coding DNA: TGTGCCAGCAGTTACTCGACAGGGACAGAAAACACTGAAGCTTTCTTT.

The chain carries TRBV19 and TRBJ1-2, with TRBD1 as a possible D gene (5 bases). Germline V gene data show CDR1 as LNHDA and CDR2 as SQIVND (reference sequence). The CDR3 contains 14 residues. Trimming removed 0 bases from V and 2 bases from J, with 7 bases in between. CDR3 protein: CASSIEGGNYGYTF. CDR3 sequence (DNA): TGTGCCAGTAGTATAGAGGGGGGAAACTATGGCTACACCTTC. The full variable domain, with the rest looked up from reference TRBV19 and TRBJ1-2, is DGGITQSPKYLFRKEGQNVTLSCEQNLNHDAMYWYRQDPGQGLRLIYYSQIVNDFQKGDIAEGYSVSREKKESFPLTVTSAQKNPTAFYLCASSIEGGNYGYTFGSGTRLTVV.

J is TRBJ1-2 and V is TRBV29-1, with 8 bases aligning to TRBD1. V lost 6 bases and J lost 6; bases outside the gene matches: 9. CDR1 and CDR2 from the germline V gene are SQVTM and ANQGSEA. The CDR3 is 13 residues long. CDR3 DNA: TGCAGCGTGGACAGGGTAGGGGACGATGGCTACACCTTC. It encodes CSVDRVGDDGYTF.

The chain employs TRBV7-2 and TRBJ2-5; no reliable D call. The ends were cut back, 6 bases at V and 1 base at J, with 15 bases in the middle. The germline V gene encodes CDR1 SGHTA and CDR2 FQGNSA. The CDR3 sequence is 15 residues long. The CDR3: CASRAPSGFQETQYF. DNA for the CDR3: TGTGCCAGCAGAGCCCCTTCCGGGTTCCAAGAGACCCAGTACTTC.

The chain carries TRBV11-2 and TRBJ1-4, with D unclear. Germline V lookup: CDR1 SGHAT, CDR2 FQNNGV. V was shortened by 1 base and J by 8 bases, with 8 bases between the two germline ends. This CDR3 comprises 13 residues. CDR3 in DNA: TGTGCCAGCAGCTTAGGGGCCAGGGAAAAACTGTTTTTT. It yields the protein CASSLGAREKLFF.

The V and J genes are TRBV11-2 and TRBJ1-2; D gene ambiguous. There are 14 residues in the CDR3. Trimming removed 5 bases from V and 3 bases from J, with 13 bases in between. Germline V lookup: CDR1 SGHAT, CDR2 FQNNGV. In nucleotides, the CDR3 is TGTGCCAGCAGCCGATCCCGGGAGCACTATGGCTACACCTTC. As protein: CASSRSREHYGYTF.